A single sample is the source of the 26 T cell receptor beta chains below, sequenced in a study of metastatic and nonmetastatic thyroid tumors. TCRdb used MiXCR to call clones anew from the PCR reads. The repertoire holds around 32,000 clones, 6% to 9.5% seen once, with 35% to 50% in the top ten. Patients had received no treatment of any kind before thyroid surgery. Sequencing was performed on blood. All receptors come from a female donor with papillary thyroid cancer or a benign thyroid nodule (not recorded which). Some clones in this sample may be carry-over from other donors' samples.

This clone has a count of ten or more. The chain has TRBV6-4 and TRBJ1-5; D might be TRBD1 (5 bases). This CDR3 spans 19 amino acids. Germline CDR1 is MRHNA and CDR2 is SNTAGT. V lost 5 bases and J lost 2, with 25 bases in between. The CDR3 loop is CASSIRPGTKNQGNQPQHF. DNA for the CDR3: TGTGCCAGCAGTATCCGACCCGGGACCAAGAATCAGGGCAATCAGCCCCAGCATTTT.

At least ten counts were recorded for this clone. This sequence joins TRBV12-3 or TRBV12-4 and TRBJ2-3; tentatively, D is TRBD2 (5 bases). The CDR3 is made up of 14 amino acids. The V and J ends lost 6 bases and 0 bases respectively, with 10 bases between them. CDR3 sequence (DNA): TGTGCCAGCAGCCGTAGCGAGAGCACAGATACGCAGTATTTT. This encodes CASSRSESTDTQYF.

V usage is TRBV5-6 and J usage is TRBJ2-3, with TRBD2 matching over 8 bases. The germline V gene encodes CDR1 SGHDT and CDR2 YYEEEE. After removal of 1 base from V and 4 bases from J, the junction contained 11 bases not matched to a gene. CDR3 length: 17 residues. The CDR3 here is CASSLPGGERIADTQYF. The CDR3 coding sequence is TGTGCCAGCAGCTTGCCGGGGGGGGAAAGGATCGCAGATACGCAGTATTTT.

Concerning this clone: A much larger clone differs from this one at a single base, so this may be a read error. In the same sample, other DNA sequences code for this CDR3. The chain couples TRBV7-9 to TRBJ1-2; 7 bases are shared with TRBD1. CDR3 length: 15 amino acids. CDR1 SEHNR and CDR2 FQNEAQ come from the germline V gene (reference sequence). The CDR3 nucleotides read TGCGCCAGCAGCCCAATCGTCGACAGGGAGGGTGGCTACACCTTC. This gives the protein CASSPIVDREGGYTF.

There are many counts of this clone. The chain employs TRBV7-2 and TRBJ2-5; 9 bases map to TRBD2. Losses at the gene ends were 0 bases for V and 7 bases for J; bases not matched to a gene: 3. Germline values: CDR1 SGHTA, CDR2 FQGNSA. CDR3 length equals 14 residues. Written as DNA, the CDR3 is TGTGCCAGCAGCTTAGCTCGCGGGGGGGGGACCCAGTACTTC. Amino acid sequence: CASSLARGGGTQYF.

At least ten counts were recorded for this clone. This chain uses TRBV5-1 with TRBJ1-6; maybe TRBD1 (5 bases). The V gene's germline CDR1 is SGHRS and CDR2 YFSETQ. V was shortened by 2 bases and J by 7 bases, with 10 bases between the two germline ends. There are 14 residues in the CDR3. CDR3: CASSLSRANSPLHF. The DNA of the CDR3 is TGCGCCAGCAGCTTAAGCAGGGCCAATTCACCCCTCCACTTT.

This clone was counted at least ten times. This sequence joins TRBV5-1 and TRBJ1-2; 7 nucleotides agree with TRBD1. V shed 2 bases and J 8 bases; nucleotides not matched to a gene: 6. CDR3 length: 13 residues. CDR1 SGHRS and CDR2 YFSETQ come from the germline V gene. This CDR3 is CASSLTGVEGYTF. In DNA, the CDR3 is TGCGCCAGCAGCTTAACAGGGGTTGAAGGCTACACCTTC.

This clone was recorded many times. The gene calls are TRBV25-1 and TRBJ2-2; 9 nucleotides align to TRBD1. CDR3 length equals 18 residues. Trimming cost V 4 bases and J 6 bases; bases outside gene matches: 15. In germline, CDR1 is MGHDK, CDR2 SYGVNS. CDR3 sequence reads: CASSVSWRGTGPPGELFF. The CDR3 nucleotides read TGTGCCAGCAGTGTATCCTGGCGGGGGACAGGGCCTCCCGGGGAGCTGTTTTTT.

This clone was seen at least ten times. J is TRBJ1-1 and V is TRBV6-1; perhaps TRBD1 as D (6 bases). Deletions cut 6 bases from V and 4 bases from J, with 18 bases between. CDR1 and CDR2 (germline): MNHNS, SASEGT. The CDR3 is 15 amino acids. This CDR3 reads CASRRTALGSTEAFF. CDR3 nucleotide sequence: TGTGCCAGCAGAAGGACAGCCCTAGGGAGCACTGAAGCTTTCTTT.

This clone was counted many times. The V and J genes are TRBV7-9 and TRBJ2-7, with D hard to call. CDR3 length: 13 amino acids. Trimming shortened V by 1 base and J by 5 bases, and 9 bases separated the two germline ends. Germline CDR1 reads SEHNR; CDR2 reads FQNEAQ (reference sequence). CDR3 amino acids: CASSLEFFHEQYF. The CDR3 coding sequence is TGTGCCAGCAGCTTAGAGTTTTTCCACGAGCAGTACTTC.

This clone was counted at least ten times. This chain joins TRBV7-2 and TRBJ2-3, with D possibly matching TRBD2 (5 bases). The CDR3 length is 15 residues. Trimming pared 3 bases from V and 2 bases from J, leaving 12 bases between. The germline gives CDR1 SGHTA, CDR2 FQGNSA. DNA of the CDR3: TGTGCCAGCAGCTTGGGAAATAGCGCCACAGATACGCAGTATTTT. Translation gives CASSLGNSATDTQYF.

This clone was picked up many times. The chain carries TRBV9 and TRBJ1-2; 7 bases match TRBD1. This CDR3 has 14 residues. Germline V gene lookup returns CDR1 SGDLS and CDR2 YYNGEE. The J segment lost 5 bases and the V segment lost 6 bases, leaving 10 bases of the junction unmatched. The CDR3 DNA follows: TGTGCCAGCAAAACAGGGGCCCAAGGGTATGGCTACACCTTC. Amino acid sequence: CASKTGAQGYGYTF.

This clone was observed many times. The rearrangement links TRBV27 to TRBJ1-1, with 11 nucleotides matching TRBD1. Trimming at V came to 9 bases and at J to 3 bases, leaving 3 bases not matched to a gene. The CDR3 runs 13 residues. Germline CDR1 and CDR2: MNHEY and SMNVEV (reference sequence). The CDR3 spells CASGQGADTEAFF. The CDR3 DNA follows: TGTGCCAGTGGACAGGGGGCGGACACTGAAGCTTTCTTT.

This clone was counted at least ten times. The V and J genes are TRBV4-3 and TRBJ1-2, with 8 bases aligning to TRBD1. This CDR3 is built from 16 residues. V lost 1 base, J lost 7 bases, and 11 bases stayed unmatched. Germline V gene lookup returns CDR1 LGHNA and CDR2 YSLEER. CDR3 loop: CASSQVQGQGSSGYTF. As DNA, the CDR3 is TGCGCCAGCAGCCAAGTTCAAGGACAGGGATCCTCTGGCTACACCTTC.

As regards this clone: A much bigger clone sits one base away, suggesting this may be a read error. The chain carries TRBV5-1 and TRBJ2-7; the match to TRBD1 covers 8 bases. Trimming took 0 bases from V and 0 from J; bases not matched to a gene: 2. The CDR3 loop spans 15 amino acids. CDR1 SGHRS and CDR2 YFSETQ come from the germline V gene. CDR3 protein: CASSLVQGGSYEQYF. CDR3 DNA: TGCGCCAGCAGCTTGGTACAGGGGGGCTCCTACGAGCAGTACTTC.

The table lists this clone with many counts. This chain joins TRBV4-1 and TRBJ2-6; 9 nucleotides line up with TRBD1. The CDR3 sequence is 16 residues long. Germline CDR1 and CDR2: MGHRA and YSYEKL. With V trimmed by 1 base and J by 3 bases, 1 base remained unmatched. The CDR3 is CASSQGQGVGANVLTF. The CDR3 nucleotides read TGCGCCAGCAGCCAAGGACAGGGGGTTGGGGCCAACGTCCTGACTTTC.

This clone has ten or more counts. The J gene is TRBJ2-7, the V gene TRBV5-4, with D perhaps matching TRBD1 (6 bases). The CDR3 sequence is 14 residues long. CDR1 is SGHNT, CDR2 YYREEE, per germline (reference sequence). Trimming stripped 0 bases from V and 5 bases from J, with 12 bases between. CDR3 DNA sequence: TGTGCCAGCAGCTTGGAGTGGGGGCCGGACGAGCAGTACTTC. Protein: CASSLEWGPDEQYF.

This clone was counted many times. The chain's CDR3 is CASSFWRSDEQFF. The CDR3 DNA reads TGTGCCAGCAGCTTTTGGCGGTCGGATGAGCAGTTCTTC. The gene calls are TRBV7-3 and TRBJ2-1; the D is unclear. Trimming shortened V by 3 bases and J by 8 bases, and 11 bases separated the two germline ends. From germline, CDR1 is SGHTA and CDR2 FQGTGA. The CDR3 is 13 amino acids.

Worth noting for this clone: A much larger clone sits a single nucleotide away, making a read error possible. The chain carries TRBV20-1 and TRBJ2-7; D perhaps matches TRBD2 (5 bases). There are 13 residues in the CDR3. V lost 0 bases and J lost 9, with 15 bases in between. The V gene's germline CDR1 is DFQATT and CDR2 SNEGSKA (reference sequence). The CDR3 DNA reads TGCAGTGCTAGAGATCCTTTTGGGAGCGGGCAGTACTTC. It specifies CSARDPFGSGQYF.

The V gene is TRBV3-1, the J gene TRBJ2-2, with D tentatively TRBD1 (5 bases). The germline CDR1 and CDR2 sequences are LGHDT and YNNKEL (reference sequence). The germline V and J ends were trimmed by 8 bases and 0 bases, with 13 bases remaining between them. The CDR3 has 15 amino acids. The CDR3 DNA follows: TGTGCCAGCCGACAGATGTTCGCGAACACCGGGGAGCTGTTTTTT. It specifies CASRQMFANTGELFF.

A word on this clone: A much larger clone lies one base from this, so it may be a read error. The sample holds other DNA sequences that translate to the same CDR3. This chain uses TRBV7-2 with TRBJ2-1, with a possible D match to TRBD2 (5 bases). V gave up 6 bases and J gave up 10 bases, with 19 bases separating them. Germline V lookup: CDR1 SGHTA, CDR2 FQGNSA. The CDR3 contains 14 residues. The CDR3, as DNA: TGTGCCAGCAGAAATATCCTAGCAGTACGGGAGCAGTTCTTC. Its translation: CASRNILAVREQFF.

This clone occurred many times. Here the CDR3 reads CASSRDRYTGELFF. In nucleotides, the CDR3 is TGTGCCAGCAGCCGGGATAGATACACCGGGGAGCTGTTTTTT. The chain joins TRBV14 to TRBJ2-2; unclear D gene. The CDR3 covers 14 residues. Germline assignment: CDR1 SGHDN and CDR2 FVKESK. The ends were cut back, 4 bases at V and 3 bases at J, with 9 bases in the middle.

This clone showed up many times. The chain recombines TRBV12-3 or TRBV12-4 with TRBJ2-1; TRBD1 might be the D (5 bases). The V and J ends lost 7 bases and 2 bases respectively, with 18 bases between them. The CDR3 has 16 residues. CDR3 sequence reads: CASTPPGQGPYNEQFF. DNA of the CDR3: TGTGCCAGCACCCCTCCCGGGCAGGGCCCCTACAATGAGCAGTTCTTC.

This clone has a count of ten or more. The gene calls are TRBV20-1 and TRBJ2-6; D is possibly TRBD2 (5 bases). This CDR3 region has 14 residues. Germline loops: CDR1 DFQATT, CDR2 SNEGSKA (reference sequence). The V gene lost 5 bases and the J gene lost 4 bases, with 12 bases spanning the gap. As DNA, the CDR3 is TGCAGTGCTTACCGAGCGGAGGGGGCCAACGTCCTGACTTTC. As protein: CSAYRAEGANVLTF.

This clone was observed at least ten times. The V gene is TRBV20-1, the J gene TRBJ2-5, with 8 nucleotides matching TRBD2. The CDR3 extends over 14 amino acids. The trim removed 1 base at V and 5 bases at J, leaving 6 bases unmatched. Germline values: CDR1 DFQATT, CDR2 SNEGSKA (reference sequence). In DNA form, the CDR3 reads TGCAGTGCTAGAGCCGGTGGACTAGCTGAGACCCAGTACTTC. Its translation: CSARAGGLAETQYF.

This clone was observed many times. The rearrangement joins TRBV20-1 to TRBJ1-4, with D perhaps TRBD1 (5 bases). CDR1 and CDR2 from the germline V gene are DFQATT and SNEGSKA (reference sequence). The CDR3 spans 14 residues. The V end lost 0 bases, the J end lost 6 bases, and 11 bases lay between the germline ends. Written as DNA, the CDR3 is TGCAGTGCTAGAGATGCAGGGAGTGATGAAAAACTGTTTTTT. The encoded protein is CSARDAGSDEKLFF.